This TCR beta chain comes out of a study of cytomegalovirus exposure and HLA in healthy donors. Study-wide findings and caveats: There were about 160 TCR beta chains listed as cytomegalovirus-associated. Generally TCR sequences proved uncommon, though certain public TCRs appeared in numerous donors.

On this clone: Its antigen is undetermined.

Trimming took off 0 bases at V and 2 bases at J, with 8 bases between the two ends. The CDR3 totals 14 residues. CDR1 PRHDT and CDR2 FYEKMQ come from the germline V gene (reference sequence). Assay: immunoSEQ multiplex PCR; the TCRdb copy retains only in-frame clones and omits some. The table records about 120,000 clones, around 85% of them present only once. Source material: PBMCs. The receptor's source is a man aged 18-30 years in good health and CMV-seropositive. The chain uses TRBV13 and TRBJ2-7, with D maybe TRBD1 (5 bases). CDR3 nucleotide sequence: TGTGCCAGCAGCTTAGGTCCAGGGACCTACGAGCAGTACTTC. This encodes CASSLGPGTYEQYF.